The T cell receptor (beta chain) described here comes from a study of blood T cell repertoires in COVID-19. In the study overall: COVID-19 samples collected from the United States, Italy and Spain covered acute and convalescent phases. PBMCs, B-cell-depleted T cells, or T cells provided the cDNA or gDNA that made up the material.

Per the original data handling: Amplified reference gene primers provided the basis for estimating nucleated cell counts. Repertoires were generated with immunoSEQ multiplex PCR, while TCRdb's copy carries only in-frame clones and drops some. That table is the source of V, J and clone size, and D and trimming were worked out from the DNA. Among around 190,000 clones listed, just over 85% were seen once. The CDR3 length is 15 residues. Germline CDR1 reads LNHDA; CDR2 reads SQIVND (reference sequence). Trimming pared 4 bases from V and 0 bases from J, leaving 10 bases between. This clone occurred once. Sequences were obtained from peripheral blood. The TCR sequence derives from a man aged 50-59 years with active or convalescent COVID-19. V and J are TRBV19 and TRBJ1-3; possible D gene TRBD1, 5 bases. The CDR3 DNA follows: TGTGCCAGTAGTACCGGCACAGGCTCTGGAAACACCATATATTTT. Amino acid sequence: CASSTGTGSGNTIYF.